This T cell receptor beta chain originates from a study of B cell selection in AIRE deficiency. Concerning this clone itself: Its specificity is not known.

Libraries were prepared by immunoSEQ multiplex PCR; TCRdb keeps only in-frame clonotypes and omits some of them. The repertoire holds tens of thousands of clones, with 95% to 98% as singletons. Overall study results and limits: Of more than 3,000 shared Treg TCRbeta sequences, roughly 32% were healthy-only, 7.5% to 10% patient-only.

Germline values: CDR1 SGHRS, CDR2 YFSETQ. The CDR3 is 15 amino acids. The V end lost 3 bases, the J end lost 3 bases, and 12 bases lay between the germline ends. CD4+CD127+ cells were sorted as the conventional CD4 T cells. This rearrangement joins TRBV5-1 to TRBJ1-4; possible D gene TRBD1, 5 bases. Sequencing was done on a sample of CD4+CD127+ conventional T cells sorted from PBMCs. This clonotype was sampled from a human donor in good health. CDR3 nucleotides: TGCGCCAGCAGCTCAATGACAGACTCTAATGAAAAACTGTTTTTT. This sequence encodes CASSSMTDSNEKLFF.